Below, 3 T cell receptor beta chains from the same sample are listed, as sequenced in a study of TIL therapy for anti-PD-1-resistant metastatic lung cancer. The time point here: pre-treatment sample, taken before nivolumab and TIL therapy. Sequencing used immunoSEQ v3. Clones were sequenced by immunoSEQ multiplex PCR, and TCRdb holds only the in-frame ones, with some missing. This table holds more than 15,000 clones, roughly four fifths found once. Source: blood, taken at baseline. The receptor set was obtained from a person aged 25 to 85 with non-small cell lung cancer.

The CDR3 nucleotides read TGTGCCAGCAGCTTAGGTAGCTTGAGCTCTGGAAACACCATATATTTT. Its protein product is CASSLGSLSSGNTIYF. V usage is TRBV11-2 and J usage is TRBJ1-3; D gene uncertain. Trimming left V 1 base short and J 0 bases short, with 10 bases between. This CDR3 comprises 16 residues. Germline V gene sequence: CDR1 SGHAT, CDR2 FQNNGV.

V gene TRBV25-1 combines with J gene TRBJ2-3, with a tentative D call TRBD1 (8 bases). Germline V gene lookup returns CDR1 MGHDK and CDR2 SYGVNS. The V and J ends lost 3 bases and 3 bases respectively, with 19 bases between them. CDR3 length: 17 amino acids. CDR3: CASSDHGQGGVTDTQYF. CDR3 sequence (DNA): TGTGCCAGCAGTGATCATGGACAGGGAGGGGTTACAGATACGCAGTATTTT.

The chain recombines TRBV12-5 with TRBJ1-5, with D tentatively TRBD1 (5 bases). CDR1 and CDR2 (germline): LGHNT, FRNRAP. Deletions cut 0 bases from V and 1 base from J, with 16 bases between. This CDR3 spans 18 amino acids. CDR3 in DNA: TGTGCTAGTGGTTTGGTACGGGCCGGGGGATTAAGCAATCAGCCCCAGCATTTT. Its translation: CASGLVRAGGLSNQPQHF.